The T cell receptor beta chain under discussion was sequenced for a study of shared clonotypes between healthy human individuals. Study-level findings and limits: Roughly 4.6% of naive CD4 clonotypes were common to several donors.

Points on this clone: What it recognizes is unknown.

V was cut by 5 bases and J by 9 bases, with 23 bases left in between. CDR3 length: 16 amino acids. Germline CDR1 reads LNHDA; CDR2 reads SQIVND (reference sequence). Replicate PCRs from sorted subsets contained about 0.2 ug DNA, which is roughly 30,000 T cell genomes. The assay was immunoSEQ multiplex PCR, and TCRdb's table has in-frame clones only and misses some. The sample has some 1,100,000 clones; 75% to 85% are singletons. The chain employs TRBV19 and TRBJ1-5, with D unresolved. This receptor was taken from a man aged 18 to 35 in good health. Some clones in this sample may be carry-over from other donors' samples. The sample was memory CD4+ T cells from PBMCs. Indicated subset: CD45RA-negative fraction. The CDR3 sequence is CASSDPPGVGNGPQHF. CDR3 sequence (DNA): TGTGCCAGTAGTGACCCTCCCGGAGTGGGGAATGGGCCCCAGCATTTT.